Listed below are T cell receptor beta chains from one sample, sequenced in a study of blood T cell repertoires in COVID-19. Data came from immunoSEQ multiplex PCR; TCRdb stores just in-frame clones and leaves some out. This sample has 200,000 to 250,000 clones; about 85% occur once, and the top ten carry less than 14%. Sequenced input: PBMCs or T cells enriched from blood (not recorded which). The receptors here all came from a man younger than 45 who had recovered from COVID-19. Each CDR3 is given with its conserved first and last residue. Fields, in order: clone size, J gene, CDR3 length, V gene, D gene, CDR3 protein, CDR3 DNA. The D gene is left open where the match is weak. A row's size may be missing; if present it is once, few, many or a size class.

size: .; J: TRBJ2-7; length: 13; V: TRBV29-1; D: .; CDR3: CSAASQGIYEQYF; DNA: TGCAGCGCCGCCAGTCAGGGGATCTACGAGCAGTACTTC
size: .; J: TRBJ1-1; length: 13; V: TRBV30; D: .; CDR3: CAWISLRTRGAFF; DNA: TGTGCCTGGATCTCTTTGCGGACAAGAGGAGCTTTCTTT
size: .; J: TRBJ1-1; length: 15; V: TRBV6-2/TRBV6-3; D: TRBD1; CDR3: CASSTYRGSETEAFF; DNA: TGTGCCAGCAGTACCTACAGGGGTAGCGAAACTGAAGCTTTCTTT
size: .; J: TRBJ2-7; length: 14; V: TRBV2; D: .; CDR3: CASRQGIGSYEQYF; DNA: TGTGCCAGCAGGCAGGGTATCGGTTCCTACGAGCAGTACTTC
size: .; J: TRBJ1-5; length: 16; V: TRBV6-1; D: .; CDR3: CASSEAGLGVSQPQHF; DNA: TGTGCCAGCAGTGAAGCTGGTCTAGGGGTATCTCAGCCCCAGCATTTT
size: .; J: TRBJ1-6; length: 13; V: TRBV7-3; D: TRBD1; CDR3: CASSSDRDSPLHF; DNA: TGTGCCAGCAGCTCGGACAGGGATTCACCCCTCCACTTT
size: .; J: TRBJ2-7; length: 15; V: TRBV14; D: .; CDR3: CASSQGVTALYEQYF; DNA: TGTGCCAGCAGCCAAGGGGTGACAGCGCTTTACGAGCAGTACTTC
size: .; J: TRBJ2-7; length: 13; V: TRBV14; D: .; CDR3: CASSQGQFSEQYF; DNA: TGTGCCAGCAGCCAAGGACAGTTTAGCGAGCAGTACTTC
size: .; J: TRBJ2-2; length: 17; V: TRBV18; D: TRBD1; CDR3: CASSPGQGTSVTGELFF; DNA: TGTGCCAGCTCCCCGGGACAGGGGACATCGGTCACCGGGGAGCTGTTTTTT
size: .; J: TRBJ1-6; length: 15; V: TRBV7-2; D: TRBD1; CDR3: CASSPGGRGDSPLHF; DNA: TGTGCCAGCAGCCCAGGGGGCAGGGGGGATTCACCCCTCCACTTT
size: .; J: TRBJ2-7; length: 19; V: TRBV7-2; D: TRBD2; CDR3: CASSSRRGLAGELSYEQYF; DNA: TGTGCCAGCAGTTCCCGGAGGGGACTAGCGGGGGAGCTCTCCTACGAGCAGTACTTC
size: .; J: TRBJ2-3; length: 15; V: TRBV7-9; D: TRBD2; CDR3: CASSLFSGGTDTQYF; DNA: TGTGCCAGCAGCTTATTTAGCGGGGGCACAGATACGCAGTATTTT
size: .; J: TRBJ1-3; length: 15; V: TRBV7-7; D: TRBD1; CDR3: CASSTGQGAGNTIYF; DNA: TGTGCTAGCAGCACGGGACAGGGCGCTGGAAACACCATATATTTT
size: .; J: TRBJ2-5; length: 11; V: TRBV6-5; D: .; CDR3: CASSYFKTQYF; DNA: TGTGCCAGCAGTTACTTCAAGACCCAGTACTTC
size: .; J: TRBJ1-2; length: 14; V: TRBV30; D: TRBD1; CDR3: CAWSFPGTGDSYTF; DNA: TGTGCCTGGAGTTTCCCCGGGACAGGGGATTCCTACACCTTC
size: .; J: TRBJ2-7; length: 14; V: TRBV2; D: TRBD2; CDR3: CASSLLAGVAEQYF; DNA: TGTGCCAGCAGCCTACTAGCGGGAGTCGCCGAGCAGTACTTC
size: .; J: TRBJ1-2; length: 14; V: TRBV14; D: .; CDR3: CASSQRRGDYGYTF; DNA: TGTGCCAGCAGCCAACGCCGGGGTGACTATGGCTACACCTTC
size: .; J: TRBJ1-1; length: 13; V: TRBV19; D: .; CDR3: CASSMTLNTEAFF; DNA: TGTGCCAGTAGTATGACACTTAACACTGAAGCTTTCTTT
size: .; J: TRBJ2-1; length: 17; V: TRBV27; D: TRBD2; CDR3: CASSSRTSGSRDLWQFF; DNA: TGTGCCAGCAGTTCCCGGACTAGCGGGAGTCGGGACCTATGGCAGTTCTTC
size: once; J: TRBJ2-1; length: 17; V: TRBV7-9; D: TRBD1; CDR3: CASSYPRTGSSYNEQFF; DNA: TGTGCCAGCAGCTACCCGCGGACAGGGAGCTCCTACAATGAGCAGTTCTTC
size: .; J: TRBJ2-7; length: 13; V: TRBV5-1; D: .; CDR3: CASSWDNSYEQYF; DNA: TGCGCCAGCAGCTGGGACAACTCCTACGAGCAGTACTTC
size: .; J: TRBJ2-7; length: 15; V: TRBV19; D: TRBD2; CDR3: CASSIVYGGSYEQYF; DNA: TGTGCCAGTAGTATAGTTTACGGGGGGTCCTACGAGCAGTACTTC
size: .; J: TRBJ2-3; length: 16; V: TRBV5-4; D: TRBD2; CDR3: CASSVWASGHTDTQYF; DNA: TGTGCCAGCAGCGTGTGGGCTAGCGGTCACACAGATACGCAGTATTTT
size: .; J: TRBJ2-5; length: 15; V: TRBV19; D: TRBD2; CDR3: CASSMIGGGQETQYF; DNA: TGTGCCAGTAGTATGATCGGGGGGGGTCAAGAGACCCAGTACTTC
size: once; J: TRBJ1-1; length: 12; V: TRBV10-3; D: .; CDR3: CAISYDSVEAFF; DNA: TGTGCCATCAGTTATGACTCGGTCGAAGCTTTCTTT
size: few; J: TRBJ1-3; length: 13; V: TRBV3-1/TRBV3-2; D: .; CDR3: CASNDRTGDTIYF; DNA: TGTGCCAGCAACGACAGGACCGGAGACACCATATATTTT
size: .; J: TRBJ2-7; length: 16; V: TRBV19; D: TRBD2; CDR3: CASSLLRASGSGEQYF; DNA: TGTGCCAGTAGTCTCCTACGGGCTAGCGGGAGTGGCGAGCAGTACTTC
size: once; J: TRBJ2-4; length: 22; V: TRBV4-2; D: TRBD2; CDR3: CASSQVQLTGTSGKLAKNIQYF; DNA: TGTGCCAGCAGCCAAGTGCAGTTAACCGGGACTAGCGGGAAGTTAGCCAAAAACATTCAGTACTTC
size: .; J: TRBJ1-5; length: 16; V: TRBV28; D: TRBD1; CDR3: CASSLGTGLSNQPQHF; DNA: TGTGCCAGCAGTTTAGGGACAGGGTTAAGCAATCAGCCCCAGCATTTT
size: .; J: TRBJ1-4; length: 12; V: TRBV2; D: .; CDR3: CASIGSNEKLFF; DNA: TGTGCCAGCATTGGGAGTAATGAAAAACTGTTTTTT
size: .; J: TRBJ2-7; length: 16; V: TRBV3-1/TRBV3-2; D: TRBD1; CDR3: CASSQDLRQGMSEQYF; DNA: TGTGCCAGCAGCCAAGATTTGAGACAGGGAATGAGCGAGCAGTACTTC
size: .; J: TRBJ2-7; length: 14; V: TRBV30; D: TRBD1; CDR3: CAWSTGQGAYEQYF; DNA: TGTGCCTGGAGTACTGGACAGGGGGCCTACGAGCAGTACTTC
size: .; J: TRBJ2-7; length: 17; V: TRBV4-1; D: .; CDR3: CASSQVPGTRNKYEQYF; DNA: TGCGCCAGCAGCCAAGTTCCCGGGACTCGAAACAAGTACGAGCAGTACTTC
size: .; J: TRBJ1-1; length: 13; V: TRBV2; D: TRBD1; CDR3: CASRVQGDTEAFF; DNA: TGTGCCAGCAGAGTTCAGGGGGATACTGAAGCTTTCTTT
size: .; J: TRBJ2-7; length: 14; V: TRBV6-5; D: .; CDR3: CASSYSSGHYEQYF; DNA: TGTGCCAGCAGTTACTCAAGTGGGCACTACGAGCAGTACTTC
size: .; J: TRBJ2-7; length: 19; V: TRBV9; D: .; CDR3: CASSVDWGDGSSAFSEQYF; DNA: TGTGCCAGCAGCGTAGATTGGGGGGACGGATCATCGGCTTTTTCCGAGCAGTACTTC
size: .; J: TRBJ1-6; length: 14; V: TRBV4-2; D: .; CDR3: CASSQESLGSPLHF; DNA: TGTGCCAGCAGCCAAGAGTCTCTCGGTTCACCCCTCCACTTT
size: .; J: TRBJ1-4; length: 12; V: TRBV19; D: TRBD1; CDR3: CASSGQLEKLFF; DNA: TGTGCCAGCTCGGGACAGTTGGAAAAACTGTTTTTT